The TCR beta chain described here comes from a study of HIV-infected patients and healthy controls. Findings and limits, study-wide: Untreated HIV+ repertoires had roughly threefold fewer distinct CDR3s and lower Shannon diversity than healthy controls.

The repertoire came from unfractionated whole blood and reflected all unsorted peripheral T cells. Approximately 500 ng RNA was reverse transcribed with alpha and beta constant-region primers. Alpha and beta chain libraries were made separately by chain-specific third strand synthesis with multiplexing indices. TCRdb processed the 5' RACE reads anew with MiXCR; each CDR3 protein has one entry. The table shows 12,000 to 15,000 distinct CDR3 sequences, with 9.9% occurring only once. This clonotype was seen repeatedly, ten times or more. Antigen specificity is unknown. The receptor was derived from an adult in good health. Sequencing was performed on blood.

In DNA, the CDR3 is TGTGCCAGCAGGGCTAGCGGGGCAACTCAAGAGACCCAGTACTTC. Its protein is CASRASGATQETQYF. The gene calls are TRBV3-1 and TRBJ2-5, with TRBD2 identical over 9 bases. The CDR3 runs 15 residues. Unmatched junction bases numbered 7, after V lost 6 bases and J lost 2 bases. The germline V gene has CDR1 LGHDT and CDR2 YNNKEL (reference sequence).